This T cell receptor (beta chain) stems from a study of T-cell reconstitution after alpha-beta-depleted transplantation in children. Trimming cost V 3 bases and J 6 bases; bases outside gene matches: 4. CDR1 MNHNS and CDR2 SASEGT come from the germline V gene. This CDR3 region has 14 residues. Preparation of the TCRbeta library was carried out with unique molecular identifiers. Using its own MiXCR run on the PCR reads, TCRdb lists one record per CDR3 protein. The data hold about 370,000 distinct CDR3 sequences, with roughly 20% observed a single time. The TCR comes from a human donor who donated a stem cell graft to a child with acute myeloid leukemia. The rearrangement links TRBV6-1 to TRBJ1-5, with TRBD1 matching over 8 bases. Sequencing was performed on PBMCs from the stem cell graft donor, taken from the stem cell graft. The CDR3 nucleotides are TGTGCCAGCAGTGACACAGGGGGGGGTCAGCCCCAGCATTTT. Translating it yields CASSDTGGGQPQHF.